This T cell receptor (beta chain) is drawn from a study of shared clonotypes between healthy human individuals. Overall study results and limits: In this cohort, only blood was sampled, and tissue repertoires likely differ.

The assay was immunoSEQ multiplex PCR, and TCRdb's table has in-frame clones only and misses some. Here the sample spans roughly 2.5 million clones, approximately 90% being singletons. V gave up 0 bases and J gave up 9 bases, with 9 bases separating them. The CDR3 loop spans 14 amino acids. Germline V gene lookup returns CDR1 MGHRA and CDR2 YSYEKL. This clone has a single count. The target antigen is unknown. The chain carries TRBV4-1 and TRBJ1-6, with D perhaps TRBD1 (5 bases). Source material: naive CD4+ T cells sorted from blood. Subset given: CD45RA+ positively selected. This clonotype originated in a man aged 18 to 35 in good health. The CDR3 DNA follows: TGCGCCAGCAGCCAAGAGAGACAGTCTTCACCCCTCCACTTT. The encoded protein is CASSQERQSSPLHF.